The 8 T cell receptor beta chains in this list originate from one sample, sequenced in a study of blood T cells in healthy people across ages. It was with a sample-barcoded 5' primer and a J-beta primer mix that a second PCR of roughly 7 to 12 cycles was run. MiXCR, applied by TCRdb to the 5' RACE reads, yields one record per CDR3 protein. The repertoire has about a million distinct CDR3 sequences, roughly half of them found once; the top ten carry 20% to 25%. Sequencing input: blood. These receptors originate from a woman between 55 and 75 years old in good health.

The chain links TRBV7-8 to TRBJ1-5; D may be TRBD1 (5 bases). The CDR3 is 14 amino acids. Trimming took 5 bases from V and 6 from J, leaving 14 bases between them. Germline V gene lookup returns CDR1 SGHVS and CDR2 FQNEAQ. CDR3 sequence (DNA): TGTGCCAGCAGCCCGGACATGGGAAGTCAGCCCCAGCATTTT. Residues: CASSPDMGSQPQHF.

The rearrangement links TRBV6-8 to TRBJ2-3; the match to TRBD2 covers 9 bases. There are 16 residues in the CDR3. The junction had 11 bases not matched to a gene; V was cut back by 6 bases and J by 4 bases. Germline assignment: CDR1 MNHGY and CDR2 SAAAGT. The CDR3: CASSPKVAGVADTQYF. The CDR3 DNA sequence: TGTGCCAGCAGCCCCAAGGTAGCGGGAGTGGCAGATACGCAGTATTTT.

In regard to this clonotype: This clone may be a read error of a much larger clone one base away. The chain couples TRBV20-1 to TRBJ2-1; D may be TRBD2 (5 bases). Trimming pared 1 base from V and 4 bases from J, leaving 17 bases between. Per the germline V gene, CDR1 is DFQATT and CDR2 is SNEGSKA (reference sequence). There are 16 residues in the CDR3. CDR3 amino acids: CSARGSTRAVYNEQFF. CDR3 nucleotides: TGCAGTGCTAGAGGTAGTACGAGGGCAGTTTACAATGAGCAGTTCTTC.

The CDR3 is CASSWGLTGNQPQHF. The CDR3 DNA reads as TGTGCCAGCAGTTGGGGACTCACGGGCAATCAGCCCCAGCATTTT. The chain is built from TRBV6-2 or TRBV6-3 and TRBJ1-5; maybe TRBD1 (5 bases). The CDR3 extends over 15 amino acids. Per germline, CDR1 MNHEY and CDR2 SVGEGT. The V gene lost 4 bases and the J gene lost 2 bases, with 12 bases spanning the gap.

The J gene is TRBJ2-7, the V gene TRBV7-2, with TRBD1 matching over 8 bases. CDR3 length: 15 amino acids. After removal of 3 bases from V and 4 bases from J, the junction contained 8 bases not matched to a gene. CDR1 is SGHTA, CDR2 FQGNSA, per germline. CDR3 coding DNA: TGTGCCAGCAGCTTTTCGACAGGGGTCCCTTACGAGCAGTACTTC. It is translated as CASSFSTGVPYEQYF.

This clonotype occurred a few times. The CDR3 spells CASSYQVNTEAFF. DNA of the CDR3: TGTGCCAGCAGTTACCAGGTAAACACTGAAGCTTTCTTT. This rearrangement joins TRBV2 to TRBJ1-1; D gene ambiguous. The CDR3 is 13 residues long. CDR1 and CDR2 (germline): SNHLY, FYNNEI. The V end lost 5 bases, the J end lost 2 bases, and 9 bases lay between the germline ends.

Details on this clonotype: At one boundary the junction diverges from the germline segment, which might be a read error. V and J are TRBV12-3 or TRBV12-4 and TRBJ2-3, with D maybe TRBD2 (6 bases). CDR3 length equals 18 residues. CDR3 amino acids: CASSTPKPTSSRTDAQYF. The DNA of the CDR3 is TGTGCCAGCAGCACTCCTAAACCAACTAGCAGTCGCACAGATGCGCAGTATTTT.

V gene TRBV4-1 combines with J gene TRBJ1-1; the match to TRBD1 covers 8 bases. The trim removed 1 base at V and 4 bases at J, leaving 2 bases unmatched. Per the germline V gene, CDR1 is MGHRA and CDR2 is YSYEKL. This CDR3 has 14 residues. This chain's CDR3 is CASSQVQGATEAFF. Here the CDR3 DNA reads TGCGCCAGCAGCCAAGTGCAGGGGGCCACTGAAGCTTTCTTT.